These 27 T cell receptor beta chains were sequenced from one sample in a study of cytomegalovirus exposure and HLA in healthy donors. A multiplex PCR was run with 60 Vbeta primers and 13 Jbeta primers. Measured with immunoSEQ multiplex PCR; TCRdb has only the in-frame clones, and not every one. This sample has 60,000 to 75,000 clones, with roughly 87% found just once. The sequencing sample was made of PBMCs. Source of these receptors: a female donor in good health and CMV-seronegative.

Only one count was recorded for this clone. The CDR3 loop reads CASRLAGNTGELFF. The CDR3, as DNA: TGTGCCAGTCGACTAGCGGGGAACACCGGGGAGCTGTTTTTT. The chain is built from TRBV19 and TRBJ2-2, with 10 bases lining up with TRBD2. Germline lookup yields CDR1 LNHDA and CDR2 SQIVND (reference sequence). The CDR3 loop spans 14 amino acids. V shed 8 bases, J shed 1 base, and the junction held 1 base outside the gene matches. Variable domain in full (rest from reference TRBV19 and TRBJ2-2): DGGITQSPKYLFRKEGQNVTLSCEQNLNHDAMYWYRQDPGQGLRLIYYSQIVNDFQKGDIAEGYSVSREKKESFPLTVTSAQKNPTAFYLCASRLAGNTGELFFGEGSRLTVL.

Remarks on this clone: A read error may account for a junction end that differs from germline. The chain employs TRBV7-7 and TRBJ2-5, with TRBD2 identical over 7 bases. The CDR3 totals 13 residues. Germline-derived CDR1 and CDR2 are SSHAT and FNYEAQ (reference sequence). CDR3 in DNA: TGTGCTAGCAGCCCCGGGGTAGCGGGTTCCCAGTACTTC. Its protein product is CASSPGVAGSQYF.

This clone was seen a handful of times. This chain uses TRBV9 with TRBJ1-5, with D perhaps TRBD1 (6 bases). This CDR3 has 15 amino acids. Trimming took off 0 bases at V and 2 bases at J, with 9 bases between the two ends. CDR1 is SGDLS, CDR2 YYNGEE, per germline. CDR3 nucleotides: TGTGCCAGCAGCGTAGGGACAGCCGGCAATCAGCCCCAGCATTTT. Translating it yields CASSVGTAGNQPQHF.

This clone was seen a handful of times. The chain uses TRBV29-1 and TRBJ2-5, with D tentatively TRBD1 (5 bases). The V end lost 6 bases, the J end lost 5 bases, and 22 bases lay between the germline ends. The CDR3 loop spans 15 amino acids. In germline, CDR1 is SQVTM, CDR2 ANQGSEA. The CDR3 reads CSVIGWGSSLETQYF. Written as DNA, the CDR3 is TGCAGCGTGATAGGCTGGGGCAGTTCGCTGGAGACCCAGTACTTC.

This chain links TRBV7-3 with TRBJ1-1, with D uncertain. This CDR3 spans 14 amino acids. Trimming removed 1 base from V and 0 bases from J, with 6 bases in between. Germline CDR1 reads SGHTA; CDR2 reads FQGTGA. The CDR3 DNA follows: TGTGCCAGCAGCTTAAACGGGTTGAACACTGAAGCTTTCTTT. This translates into CASSLNGLNTEAFF.

The V gene is TRBV2, the J gene TRBJ1-5; TRBD1 might be the D (6 bases). The CDR3 spans 14 residues. V was cut by 5 bases and J by 3 bases, with 11 bases left in between. Germline lookup yields CDR1 SNHLY and CDR2 FYNNEI. The CDR3 DNA sequence: TGTGCCAGCAGTCCGGACAGACTCAATCAGCCCCAGCATTTT. Translated: CASSPDRLNQPQHF.

The chain joins TRBV6-1 to TRBJ2-5; TRBD2 is a possible D gene (5 bases). This CDR3 is built from 15 residues. Trimming took 8 bases from V and 5 from J, leaving 21 bases between them. CDR1 and CDR2 from the germline V gene are MNHNS and SASEGT. Written as DNA, the CDR3 is TGTGCCAGCCTTGGTGGACTCCCACGGCGGGAGACCCAGTACTTC. Its protein product is CASLGGLPRRETQYF.

The J gene is TRBJ1-1, the V gene TRBV30; D unresolved. V was clipped by 2 bases and J by 0 bases, with 7 bases between them. The germline gives CDR1 GTSNPN, CDR2 SVGIG (reference sequence). The CDR3 totals 13 residues. The DNA of the CDR3 is TGTGCCTGGAGTCGAGGTATGAACACTGAAGCTTTCTTT. This sequence encodes CAWSRGMNTEAFF. Filled out from reference TRBV30 and TRBJ1-1, the complete variable domain reads SQTIHQWPATLVQPVGSPLSLECTVEGTSNPNLYWYRQAAGRGLQLLFYSVGIGQISSEVPQNLSASRPQDRQFILSSKKLLLSDSGFYLCAWSRGMNTEAFFGQGTRLTVV.

This clone was observed a single time. V is TRBV13 and J is TRBJ2-5, with 10 bases fitting TRBD2. Germline loops: CDR1 PRHDT, CDR2 FYEKMQ (reference sequence). V shed 4 bases and J 0 bases; nucleotides not matched to a gene: 17. This CDR3 spans 20 amino acids. The CDR3 loop reads CASSSPHQRAGGPYQETQYF. In DNA form, the CDR3 reads TGTGCCAGCAGCTCCCCCCATCAGAGAGCGGGGGGGCCGTACCAAGAGACCCAGTACTTC.

This chain's CDR3 is CASSHGIAGVPHTGELFF. The CDR3 DNA reads as TGTGCCAGCAGCCATGGTATAGCGGGAGTCCCGCACACCGGGGAGCTGTTTTTT. The V gene is TRBV7-6, the J gene TRBJ2-2; the match to TRBD2 covers 9 bases. CDR1 is SGHVS and CDR2 is FNYEAQ in the germline V gene. The junction had 13 bases not matched to a gene; V was cut back by 5 bases and J by 3 bases. CDR3 length equals 18 residues.

In DNA form, the CDR3 reads TGTGCCAGTAGTCCCACAGGGTCGGAGACCCAGTACTTC. Its translation: CASSPTGSETQYF. The V and J genes are TRBV19 and TRBJ2-5; possible D gene TRBD1, 6 bases. This CDR3 spans 13 amino acids. The germline V and J ends were trimmed by 5 bases and 5 bases, with 12 bases remaining between them. The V gene's germline CDR1 is LNHDA and CDR2 SQIVND (reference sequence).

The chain employs TRBV19 and TRBJ1-3; 7 bases fit TRBD1. The germline CDR1 and CDR2 sequences are LNHDA and SQIVND (reference sequence). V dropped 5 bases and J dropped 4; count of bases not matched to a gene: 14. This CDR3 has 17 amino acids. DNA for the CDR3: TGTGCCAGTAGTGCTTTTCATAGACAGGGAGGCGGAAACACCATATATTTT. It translates to CASSAFHRQGGGNTIYF.

The gene calls are TRBV5-1 and TRBJ2-3; maybe TRBD2 (5 bases). The germline gives CDR1 SGHRS, CDR2 YFSETQ. V shed 6 bases and J shed 1 base, with 15 bases lying between them. CDR3 size: 15 residues. Here the CDR3 DNA reads TGCGCCAGCACCCTTAAAGGGAGTGGCACAGATACGCAGTATTTT. This gives the protein CASTLKGSGTDTQYF. The complete variable domain, with remaining parts taken from reference TRBV5-1 and TRBJ2-3, reads KAGVTQTPRYLIKTRGQQVTLSCSPISGHRSVSWYQQTPGQGLQFLFEYFSETQRNKGNFPGRFSGRQFSNSRSEMNVSTLELGDSALYLCASTLKGSGTDTQYFGPGTRLTVL.

The CDR3 region is CASSYTVTEAFF. CDR3 DNA: TGTGCCAGCAGCTACACAGTCACTGAAGCTTTCTTT. The chain couples TRBV5-5 to TRBJ1-1; no reliable D call. Germline V gene data show CDR1 as SGHKS and CDR2 as YYEKEE (reference sequence). The CDR3 has 12 residues. V lost 3 bases to trimming and J lost 4 bases, with 7 bases between them.

The rearrangement uses TRBV27 and TRBJ1-2, with 7 bases lining up with TRBD1. Germline-derived CDR1 and CDR2 are MNHEY and SMNVEV (reference sequence). V lost 5 bases, J lost 4 bases, and 13 bases stayed unmatched. The CDR3 length is 16 residues. The CDR3 loop reads CASSPSLGRGSYGYTF. The CDR3, as DNA: TGTGCCAGCAGTCCATCCCTGGGCAGGGGGTCCTATGGCTACACCTTC.

This clone occurred a few times. The chain couples TRBV10-3 to TRBJ2-1; TRBD2 aligns across 8 bases. V shed 4 bases, J shed 7 bases, and the junction held 6 bases outside the gene matches. CDR3 length: 14 residues. From germline, CDR1 is ENHRY and CDR2 SYGVKD. CDR3 in amino acids: CAISGERESNEQFF. For the CDR3, the DNA is TGTGCCATCAGTGGTGAGCGGGAGTCTAATGAGCAGTTCTTC.

This chain links TRBV7-8 with TRBJ2-7, with 10 bases fitting TRBD1. This CDR3 has 13 amino acids. Germline V gives CDR1 SGHVS, CDR2 FQNEAQ. Trimming took 8 bases from V and 3 from J; bases not matched to a gene: 4. The CDR3 loop is CASGGQGNYEQYF. CDR3 in DNA: TGTGCCAGCGGGGGACAGGGGAACTACGAGCAGTACTTC.

This chain uses TRBV4-1 with TRBJ1-1; tentative D call: TRBD1 (5 bases). Germline loops: CDR1 MGHRA, CDR2 YSYEKL. The V gene lost 1 base and the J gene lost 4 bases, with 22 bases spanning the gap. This CDR3 has 18 residues. The CDR3 bases are TGCGCCAGCAGCCAAGGGTTTAGGCGGGAGGGACGCAGCACTGAAGCTTTCTTT. It yields the protein CASSQGFRREGRSTEAFF.

The chain joins TRBV27 to TRBJ2-1; possibly TRBD2 for D (5 bases). The CDR3 extends over 12 amino acids. Trimming cost V 3 bases and J 7 bases, with 7 bases left between them. Germline V gene data show CDR1 as MNHEY and CDR2 as SMNVEV (reference sequence). The CDR3 DNA is TGTGCCAGCAGTTTCCGGGGTAATGAGCAGTTCTTC. Protein product: CASSFRGNEQFF.

The chain is built from TRBV25-1 and TRBJ1-2; 7 bases map to TRBD1. Germline CDR1 and CDR2: MGHDK and SYGVNS. The CDR3 runs 13 residues. The junction had 7 bases not matched to a gene; V was cut back by 10 bases and J by 2 bases. The CDR3 reads CATVDRANYGYTF. CDR3 DNA sequence: TGTGCCACCGTCGACAGGGCGAACTATGGCTACACCTTC.

The J gene is TRBJ2-1, the V gene TRBV11-2; 9 positions match TRBD2. The V segment lost 5 bases and the J segment 10 bases; nucleotides outside the gene matches: 18. Germline CDR1 reads SGHAT; CDR2 reads FQNNGV. This CDR3 contains 17 residues. The CDR3 protein is CASSPDQLAGGSGEQFF. As DNA, the CDR3 is TGTGCCAGCAGCCCAGACCAACTAGCGGGTGGATCAGGGGAGCAGTTCTTC.

The chain links TRBV4-1 to TRBJ1-3; 7 positions match TRBD1. After removal of 1 base from V and 0 bases from J, the junction contained 3 bases not matched to a gene. CDR1 and CDR2 from the germline V gene are MGHRA and YSYEKL. The CDR3 has 16 residues. The CDR3 here is CASSQGQGASGNTIYF. Written as DNA, the CDR3 is TGCGCCAGCAGCCAAGGACAGGGAGCCTCTGGAAACACCATATATTTT.

This chain joins TRBV6-5 and TRBJ2-1; the match to TRBD2 covers 11 bases. The CDR3 contains 14 residues. The ends lost 9 bases at V and 6 bases at J; junction bases unmatched: 7. Germline CDR1 reads MNHEY; CDR2 reads SVGAGI. DNA of the CDR3: TGTGCCAGTATGGGGACTAGCGGAGTCAATGAGCAGTTCTTC. Amino acids: CASMGTSGVNEQFF.

V gene TRBV7-2 combines with J gene TRBJ2-5, with TRBD2 as a possible D gene (5 bases). CDR3 length: 14 amino acids. Trimming left V 5 bases short and J 0 bases short, with 10 bases between. CDR1 is SGHTA and CDR2 is FQGNSA in the germline V gene. CDR3 sequence: CASSRRLYQETQYF. CDR3 sequence (DNA): TGTGCCAGCAGCCGCCGACTATACCAAGAGACCCAGTACTTC.

This clone was counted once. The V and J genes are TRBV11-2 and TRBJ2-1; 13 bases are a match to TRBD2. With V trimmed by 5 bases and J by 3 bases, 13 bases remained unmatched. CDR1 is SGHAT, CDR2 FQNNGV, per germline. The CDR3 is 19 amino acids. CDR3 DNA sequence: TGTGCCAGCAGCAGGACTAGCGGGGGTAATCACCGTAGCTACAATGAGCAGTTCTTC. Translating it yields CASSRTSGGNHRSYNEQFF. Using reference TRBV11-2 and TRBJ2-1 for the parts outside the CDR3, the full variable domain is EAGVAQSPRYKIIEKRQSVAFWCNPISGHATLYWYQQILGQGPKLLIQFQNNGVVDDSQLPKDRFSAERLKGVDSTLKIQPAKLEDSAVYLCASSRTSGGNHRSYNEQFFGPGTRLTVL.

The count of this clone is one. The DNA for the CDR3 is TGTGCCAGCAGCTTATTCCCAGGTCCAAACTATGGCTACACCTTC. This codes for CASSLFPGPNYGYTF. The chain employs TRBV7-6 and TRBJ1-2; D unresolved. Germline CDR1 and CDR2: SGHVS and FNYEAQ. Between the trimmed V and J ends, which lost 2 bases and 2 bases, there was a span of 12 bases. The length of the CDR3 is 15 residues.

This sequence joins TRBV9 and TRBJ2-1; the match to TRBD1 covers 7 bases. The germline CDR1 and CDR2 sequences are SGDLS and YYNGEE. CDR3 length: 18 residues. V gave up 2 bases and J gave up 0 bases; unmatched junction bases: 11. CDR3 sequence reads: CASSVKRGPPSSYNEQFF. The CDR3 DNA reads as TGTGCCAGCAGCGTGAAAAGGGGGCCCCCGAGCTCCTACAATGAGCAGTTCTTC.